This T cell receptor beta chain emerged from a study of T cell responses to AZD1222 COVID-19 vaccine. Comments on this clone: What it binds is not known.

Clones were sequenced by immunoSEQ multiplex PCR, and TCRdb holds only the in-frame ones, with some missing. The table has roughly 100,000 clones, approximately 88% seen once; the top ten hold less than 9.5%. Study-level results: Along spike, vaccine-associated CD4 TCRs were found throughout, with dominance at 160-218 and 743-854.

The sequence derives from an adult in good health. The specimen was peripheral blood, collected on day 0 of AZD1222 vaccination.

The CDR3 bases are TGTGCCAGCAGTAAGGGACAGAAGAATGAAAAACTGTTTTTT. Its translation is CASSKGQKNEKLFF. The chain has TRBV6-5 and TRBJ1-4, with TRBD1 matching 7 bases. Germline V lookup: CDR1 MNHEY, CDR2 SVGAGI. This CDR3 comprises 14 residues. Trimming at V came to 5 bases and at J to 5 bases, leaving 5 bases not matched to a gene.